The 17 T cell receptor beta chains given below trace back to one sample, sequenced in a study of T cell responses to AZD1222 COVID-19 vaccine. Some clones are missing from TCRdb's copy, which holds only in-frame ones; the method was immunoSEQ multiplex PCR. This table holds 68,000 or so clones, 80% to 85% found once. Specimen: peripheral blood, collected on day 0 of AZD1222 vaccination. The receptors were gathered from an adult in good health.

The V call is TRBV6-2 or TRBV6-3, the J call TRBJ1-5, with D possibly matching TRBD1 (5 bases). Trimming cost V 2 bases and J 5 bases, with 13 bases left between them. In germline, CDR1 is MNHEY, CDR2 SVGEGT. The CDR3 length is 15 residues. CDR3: CASSYEVGEYQPQHF. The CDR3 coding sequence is TGTGCCAGCAGTTACGAGGTGGGGGAGTATCAGCCCCAGCATTTT.

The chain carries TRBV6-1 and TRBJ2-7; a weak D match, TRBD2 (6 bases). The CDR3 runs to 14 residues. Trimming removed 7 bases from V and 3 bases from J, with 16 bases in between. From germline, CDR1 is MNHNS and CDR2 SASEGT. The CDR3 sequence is CASTPDVGGYEQYF. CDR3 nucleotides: TGTGCCAGCACCCCAGACGTGGGGGGCTACGAGCAGTACTTC.

The CDR3 DNA is TGTGCCAGCAGTTTCGAGACAGGGGGAGTAAAACTGTTTTTT. It encodes CASSFETGGVKLFF. The gene calls are TRBV28 and TRBJ1-4; 9 bases align to TRBD1. CDR3 length: 14 amino acids. Germline V lookup: CDR1 MDHEN, CDR2 SYDVKM. J lost 10 bases, V lost 3 bases, and 6 bases had no gene match.

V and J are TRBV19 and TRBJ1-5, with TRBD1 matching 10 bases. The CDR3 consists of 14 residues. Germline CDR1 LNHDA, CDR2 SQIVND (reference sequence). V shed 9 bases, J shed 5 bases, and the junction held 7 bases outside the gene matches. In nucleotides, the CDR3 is TGTGCCAGCAGACAGGGGGCATGGGATCAGCCCCAGCATTTT. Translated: CASRQGAWDQPQHF.

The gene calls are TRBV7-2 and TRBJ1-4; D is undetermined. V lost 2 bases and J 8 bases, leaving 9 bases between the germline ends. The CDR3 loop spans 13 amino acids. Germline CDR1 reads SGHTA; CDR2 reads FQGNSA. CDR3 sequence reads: CASSLNLAEKLFF. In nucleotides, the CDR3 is TGTGCCAGCAGCTTAAATCTTGCCGAAAAACTGTTTTTT.

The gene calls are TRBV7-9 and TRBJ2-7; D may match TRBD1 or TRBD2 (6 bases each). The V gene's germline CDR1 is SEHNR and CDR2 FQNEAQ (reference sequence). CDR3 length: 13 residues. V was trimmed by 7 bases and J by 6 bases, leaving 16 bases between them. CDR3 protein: CASTTMGGFEQYF. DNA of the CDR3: TGTGCCAGCACCACTATGGGGGGCTTCGAGCAGTACTTC.

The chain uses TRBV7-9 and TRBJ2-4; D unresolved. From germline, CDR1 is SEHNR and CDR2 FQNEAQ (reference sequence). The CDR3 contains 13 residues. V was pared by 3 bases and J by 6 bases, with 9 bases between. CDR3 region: CASSFGVGNIQYF. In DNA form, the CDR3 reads TGTGCCAGCAGCTTCGGAGTCGGAAACATTCAGTACTTC.

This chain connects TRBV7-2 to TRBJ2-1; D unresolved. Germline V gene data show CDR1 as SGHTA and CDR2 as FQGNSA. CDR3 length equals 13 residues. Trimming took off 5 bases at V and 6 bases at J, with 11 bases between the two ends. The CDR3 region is CASSAPSGNEQFF. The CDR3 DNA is TGTGCCAGCAGCGCCCCGTCCGGCAATGAGCAGTTCTTC. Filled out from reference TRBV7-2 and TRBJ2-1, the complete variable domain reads GAGVSQSPSNKVTEKGKDVELRCDPISGHTALYWYRQSLGQGLEFLIYFQGNSAPDKSGLPSDRFSAERTGGSVSTLTIQRTQQEDSAVYLCASSAPSGNEQFFGPGTRLTVL.

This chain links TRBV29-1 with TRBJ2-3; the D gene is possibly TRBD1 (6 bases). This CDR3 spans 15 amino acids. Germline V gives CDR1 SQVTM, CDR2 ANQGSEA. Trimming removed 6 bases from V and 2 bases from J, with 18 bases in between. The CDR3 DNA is TGCAGCGTCCCCGGTACAGGGTGGACCACAGATACGCAGTATTTT. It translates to CSVPGTGWTTDTQYF.

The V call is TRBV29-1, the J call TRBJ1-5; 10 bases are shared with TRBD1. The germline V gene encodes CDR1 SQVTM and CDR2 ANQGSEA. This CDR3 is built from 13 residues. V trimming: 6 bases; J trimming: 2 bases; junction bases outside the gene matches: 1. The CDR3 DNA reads TGCAGCGTGGGGACAGGGGGCAATCAGCCCCAGCATTTT. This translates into CSVGTGGNQPQHF.

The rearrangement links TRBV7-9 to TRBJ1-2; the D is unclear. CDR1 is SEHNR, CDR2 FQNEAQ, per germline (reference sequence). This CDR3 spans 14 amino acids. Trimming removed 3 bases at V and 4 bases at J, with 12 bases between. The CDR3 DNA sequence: TGTGCCAGCAGCTTCGGCCGCGGAGGCTATGGCTACACCTTC. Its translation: CASSFGRGGYGYTF.

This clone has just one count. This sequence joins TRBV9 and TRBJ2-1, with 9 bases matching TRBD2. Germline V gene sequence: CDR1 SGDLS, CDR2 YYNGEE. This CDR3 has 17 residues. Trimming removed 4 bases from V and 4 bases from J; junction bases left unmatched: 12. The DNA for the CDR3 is TGTGCCAGCAGCTCCCAGGGGATAGCGGGGGAGTACAATGAGCAGTTCTTC. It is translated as CASSSQGIAGEYNEQFF. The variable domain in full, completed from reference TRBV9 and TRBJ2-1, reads DSGVTQTPKHLITATGQRVTLRCSPRSGDLSVYWYQQSLDQGLQFLIQYYNGEERAKGNILERFSAQQFPDLHSELNLSSLELGDSALYFCASSSQGIAGEYNEQFFGPGTRLTVL.

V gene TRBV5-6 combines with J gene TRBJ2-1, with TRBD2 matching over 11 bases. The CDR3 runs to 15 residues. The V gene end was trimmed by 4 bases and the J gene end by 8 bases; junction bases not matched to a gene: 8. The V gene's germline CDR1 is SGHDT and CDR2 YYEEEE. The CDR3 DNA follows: TGTGCCAGCAGCCTCCTCTCACTAGCGGGGGATGAGCAGTTCTTC. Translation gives CASSLLSLAGDEQFF.

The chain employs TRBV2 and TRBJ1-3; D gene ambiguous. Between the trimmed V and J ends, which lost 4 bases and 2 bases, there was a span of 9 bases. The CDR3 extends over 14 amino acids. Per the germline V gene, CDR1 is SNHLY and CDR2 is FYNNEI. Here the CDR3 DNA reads TGTGCCAGCAGTGGAAGCAGGACTGGAAACACCATATATTTT. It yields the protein CASSGSRTGNTIYF.

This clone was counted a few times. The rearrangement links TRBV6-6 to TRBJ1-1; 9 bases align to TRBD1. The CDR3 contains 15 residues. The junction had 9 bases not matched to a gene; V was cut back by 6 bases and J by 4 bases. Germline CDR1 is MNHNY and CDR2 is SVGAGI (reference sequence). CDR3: CASRPHGTGSTEAFF. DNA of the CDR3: TGTGCCAGCAGACCACATGGGACAGGGTCCACTGAAGCTTTCTTT.

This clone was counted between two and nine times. The CDR3 DNA reads as TGTGCCAGCAGCTTTAAGGGCAGTGCGTACGAGCAGTACTTC. Protein sequence: CASSFKGSAYEQYF. The V call is TRBV5-4, the J call TRBJ2-7, with D unresolved. From germline, CDR1 is SGHNT and CDR2 YYREEE (reference sequence). V dropped 2 bases and J dropped 4 bases, with 13 bases sitting between them. The CDR3 sequence is 14 residues long.

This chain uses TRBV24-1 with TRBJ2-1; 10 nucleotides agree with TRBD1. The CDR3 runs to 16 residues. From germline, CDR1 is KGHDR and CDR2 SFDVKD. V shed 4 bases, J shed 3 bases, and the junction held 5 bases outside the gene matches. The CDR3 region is CATSEKGQGFYNEQFF. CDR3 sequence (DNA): TGTGCCACCAGTGAGAAGGGACAGGGGTTCTACAATGAGCAGTTCTTC.